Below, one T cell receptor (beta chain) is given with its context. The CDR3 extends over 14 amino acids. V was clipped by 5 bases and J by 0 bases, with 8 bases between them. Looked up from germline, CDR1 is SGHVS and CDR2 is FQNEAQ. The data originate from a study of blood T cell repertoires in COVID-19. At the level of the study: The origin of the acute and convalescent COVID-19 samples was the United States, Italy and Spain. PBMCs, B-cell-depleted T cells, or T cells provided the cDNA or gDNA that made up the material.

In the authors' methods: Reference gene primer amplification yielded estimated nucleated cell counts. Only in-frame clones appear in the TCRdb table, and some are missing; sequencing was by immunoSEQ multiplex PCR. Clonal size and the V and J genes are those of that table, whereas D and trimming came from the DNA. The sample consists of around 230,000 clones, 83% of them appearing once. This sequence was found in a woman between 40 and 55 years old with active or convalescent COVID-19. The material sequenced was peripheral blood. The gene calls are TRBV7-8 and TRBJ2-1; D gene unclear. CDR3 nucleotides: TGTGCCAGCAGCGATTCTAGCTCCTACAATGAGCAGTTCTTC. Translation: CASSDSSSYNEQFF.